This record covers a single T cell receptor (beta chain). Sequencing used immunoSEQ multiplex PCR; TCRdb keeps in-frame clones, though not all of them. The sample has fewer than 200,000 clones; around 94% are singletons. Germline CDR1 is MDHEN and CDR2 is SYDVKM. CDR3 length: 15 amino acids. The V gene lost 8 bases and the J gene lost 0 bases, with 13 bases spanning the gap. The data are from a study of OX40 agonist ivuxolimab in advanced cancers. The sample consisted of CD4+ or CD8+ T cells sorted from blood, taken in a trial of the OX40 agonist ivuxolimab. The chain carries TRBV28 and TRBJ2-2; D possibly corresponds to TRBD1 (5 bases). This receptor was identified in an adult with an advanced solid tumor such as melanoma, head and neck, liver or kidney cancer. The CDR3 DNA is TGTGCCAGCGGAGCGACAGAAACGAACACCGGGGAGCTGTTTTTT. Residues: CASGATETNTGELFF.